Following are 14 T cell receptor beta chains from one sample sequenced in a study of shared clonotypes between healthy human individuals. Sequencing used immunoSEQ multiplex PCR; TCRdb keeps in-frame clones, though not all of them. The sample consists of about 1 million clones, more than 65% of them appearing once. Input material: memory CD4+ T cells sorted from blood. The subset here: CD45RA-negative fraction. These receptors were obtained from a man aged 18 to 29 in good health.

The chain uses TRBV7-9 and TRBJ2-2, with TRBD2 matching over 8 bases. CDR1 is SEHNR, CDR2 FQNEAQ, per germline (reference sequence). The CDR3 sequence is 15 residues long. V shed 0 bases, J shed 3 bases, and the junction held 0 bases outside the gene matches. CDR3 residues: CASSLASGDTGELFF. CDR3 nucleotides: TGTGCCAGCAGCTTAGCTAGCGGGGACACCGGGGAGCTGTTTTTT. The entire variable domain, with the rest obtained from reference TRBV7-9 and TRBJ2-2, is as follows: DTGVSQNPRHKITKRGQNVTFRCDPISEHNRLYWYRQTLGQGPEFLTYFQNEAQLEKSRLLSDRFSAERPKGSFSTLEIQRTEQGDSAMYLCASSLASGDTGELFFGEGSRLTVL.

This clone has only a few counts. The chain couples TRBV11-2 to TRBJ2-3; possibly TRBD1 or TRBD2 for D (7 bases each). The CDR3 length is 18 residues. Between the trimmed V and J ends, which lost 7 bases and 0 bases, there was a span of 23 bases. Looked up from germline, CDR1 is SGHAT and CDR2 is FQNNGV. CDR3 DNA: TGTGCCAGCACTAGGGGGCTAGCGGAAACCTTCAGCACAGATACGCAGTATTTT. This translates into CASTRGLAETFSTDTQYF.

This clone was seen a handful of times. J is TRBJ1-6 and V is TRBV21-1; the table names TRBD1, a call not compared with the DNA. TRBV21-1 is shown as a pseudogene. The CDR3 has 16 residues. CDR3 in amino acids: CASSHAGQGNNSPLHF. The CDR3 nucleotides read TGTGCCAGCAGTCATGCGGGACAGGGGAATAATTCACCCCTCCACTTT.

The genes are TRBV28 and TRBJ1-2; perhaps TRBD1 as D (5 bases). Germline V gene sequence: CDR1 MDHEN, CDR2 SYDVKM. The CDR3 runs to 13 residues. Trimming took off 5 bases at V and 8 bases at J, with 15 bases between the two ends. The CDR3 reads CASSLAGAGGYTF. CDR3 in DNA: TGTGCCAGCAGTCTCGCCGGGGCAGGGGGCTACACCTTC.

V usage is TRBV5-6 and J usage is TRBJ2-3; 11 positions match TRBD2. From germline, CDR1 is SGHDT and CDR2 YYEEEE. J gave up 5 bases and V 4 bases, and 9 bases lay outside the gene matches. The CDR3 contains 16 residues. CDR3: CASSPVTSGRGDTQYF. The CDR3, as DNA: TGTGCCAGCAGCCCCGTTACTAGCGGGAGAGGAGATACGCAGTATTTT.

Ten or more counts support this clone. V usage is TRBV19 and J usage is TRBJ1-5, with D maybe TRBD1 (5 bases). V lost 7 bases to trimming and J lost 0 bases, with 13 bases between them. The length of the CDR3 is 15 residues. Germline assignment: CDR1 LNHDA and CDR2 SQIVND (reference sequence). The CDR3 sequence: CASKATENSNQPQHF. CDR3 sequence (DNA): TGTGCCAGTAAGGCGACAGAGAATAGCAATCAGCCCCAGCATTTT.

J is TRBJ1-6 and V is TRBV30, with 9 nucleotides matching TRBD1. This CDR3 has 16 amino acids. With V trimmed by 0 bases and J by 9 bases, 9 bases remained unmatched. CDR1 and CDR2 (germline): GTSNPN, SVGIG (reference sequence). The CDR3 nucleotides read TGTGCCTGGAGTGTAAGGGGACAGGGTCCGTTTTCACCCCTCCACTTT. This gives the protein CAWSVRGQGPFSPLHF.

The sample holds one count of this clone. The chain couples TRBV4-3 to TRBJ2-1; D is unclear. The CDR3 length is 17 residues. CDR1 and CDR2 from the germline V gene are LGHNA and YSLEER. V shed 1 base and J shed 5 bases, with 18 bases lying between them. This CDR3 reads CASSQGPSSRIDNEQFF. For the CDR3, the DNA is TGCGCCAGCAGCCAAGGGCCGAGTTCCCGTATTGACAATGAGCAGTTCTTC.

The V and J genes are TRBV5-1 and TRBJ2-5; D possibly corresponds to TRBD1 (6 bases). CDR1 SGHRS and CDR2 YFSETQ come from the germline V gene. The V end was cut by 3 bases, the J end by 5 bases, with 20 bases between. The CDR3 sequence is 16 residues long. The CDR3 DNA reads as TGCGCCAGCAGCTCGGGATCCCGGACAGCCGGGGAGACCCAGTACTTC. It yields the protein CASSSGSRTAGETQYF.

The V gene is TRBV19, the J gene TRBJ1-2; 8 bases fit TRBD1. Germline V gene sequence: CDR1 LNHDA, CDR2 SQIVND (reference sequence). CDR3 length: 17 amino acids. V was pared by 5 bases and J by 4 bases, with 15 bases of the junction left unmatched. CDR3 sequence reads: CASSLRQGARVGYGYTF. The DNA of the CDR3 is TGTGCCAGTAGTCTAAGGCAGGGGGCGCGAGTTGGCTATGGCTACACCTTC.

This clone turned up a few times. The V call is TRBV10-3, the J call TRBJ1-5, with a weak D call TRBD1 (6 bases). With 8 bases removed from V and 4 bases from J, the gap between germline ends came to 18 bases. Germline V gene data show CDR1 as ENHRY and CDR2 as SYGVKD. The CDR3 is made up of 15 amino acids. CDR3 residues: CAIGKGSTGNQPQHF. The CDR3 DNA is TGTGCCATCGGCAAGGGGTCTACAGGGAATCAGCCCCAGCATTTT.

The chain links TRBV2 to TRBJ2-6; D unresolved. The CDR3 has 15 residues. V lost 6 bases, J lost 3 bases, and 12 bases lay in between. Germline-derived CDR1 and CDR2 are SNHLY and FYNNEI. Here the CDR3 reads CASRPQESGANVLTF. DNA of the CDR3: TGTGCCAGCAGACCCCAGGAAAGTGGGGCCAACGTCCTGACTTTC.

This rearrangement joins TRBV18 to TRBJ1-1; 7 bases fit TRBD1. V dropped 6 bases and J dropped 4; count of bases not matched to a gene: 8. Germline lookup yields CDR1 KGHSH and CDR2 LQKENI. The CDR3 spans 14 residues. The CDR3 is CASSYDREGTEAFF. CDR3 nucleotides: TGTGCCAGCTCCTATGACAGGGAAGGCACTGAAGCTTTCTTT.

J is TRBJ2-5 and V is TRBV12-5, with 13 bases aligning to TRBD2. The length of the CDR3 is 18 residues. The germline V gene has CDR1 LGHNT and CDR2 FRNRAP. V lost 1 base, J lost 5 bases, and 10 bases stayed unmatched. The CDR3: CASGLAGTSGTYRETQYF. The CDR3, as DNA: TGTGCTAGTGGTTTGGCCGGGACTAGCGGGACATATCGCGAGACCCAGTACTTC.